What follows are 28 T cell receptor beta chains derived from one specimen sequenced in a study of blood T cell repertoires in COVID-19. Sequencing used immunoSEQ multiplex PCR; TCRdb keeps in-frame clones, though not all of them. Among about 110,000 clones listed, 80% to 90% were seen once. Material: peripheral blood. Every receptor here comes from a woman of 80 years or more with active or convalescent COVID-19.

This chain uses TRBV3-1 (or the pseudogene TRBV3-2) with TRBJ1-2; 10 nucleotides match TRBD1. With V trimmed by 4 bases and J by 5 bases, 7 bases remained unmatched. Germline CDR1 and CDR2: LGHDT and YNNKEL (reference sequence). The CDR3 is 15 amino acids. As DNA, the CDR3 is TGTGCCAGCAGCCCGGGACAGGGGATATTGTATGGCTACACCTTC. It codes for CASSPGQGILYGYTF.

The chain joins TRBV3-1 (or the pseudogene TRBV3-2) to TRBJ2-1; TRBD1 aligns across 7 bases. This CDR3 has 16 residues. Germline-derived CDR1 and CDR2 are LGHDT and YNNKEL (reference sequence). V lost 3 bases to trimming and J lost 1 base; unmatched junction nucleotides: 6. The DNA of the CDR3 is TGTGCCAGCAGCCACAGACAGGGTCTTTCCTACAATGAGCAGTTCTTC. Protein product: CASSHRQGLSYNEQFF.

V gene TRBV6-4 combines with J gene TRBJ2-6; 9 nucleotides line up with TRBD1. CDR3 length: 19 residues. Germline V lookup: CDR1 MRHNA, CDR2 SNTAGT. V lost 0 bases, J lost 0 bases, and 6 bases stayed unmatched. The DNA of the CDR3 is TGTGCCAGCAGTGACTCTGGGGACAGGGTCTACTCTGGGGCCAACGTCCTGACTTTC. It encodes CASSDSGDRVYSGANVLTF.

The V and J genes are TRBV7-3 and TRBJ1-1; no firm D call. This CDR3 comprises 15 residues. Germline CDR1 reads SGHTA; CDR2 reads FQGTGA. Between the trimmed V and J ends, which lost 5 bases and 0 bases, there was a span of 13 bases. CDR3 bases: TGTGCCAGCAGCCCCCCCAGGACTATGAACACTGAAGCTTTCTTT. The encoded protein is CASSPPRTMNTEAFF.

This sequence joins TRBV28 and TRBJ1-6, with D uncertain. V was cut by 8 bases and J by 12 bases, with 17 bases left in between. This CDR3 has 13 amino acids. CDR1 MDHEN and CDR2 SYDVKM come from the germline V gene. The CDR3: CASRYAIGGPLHF. The DNA for the CDR3 is TGTGCCAGCCGTTACGCTATCGGAGGACCCCTCCACTTT.

The chain recombines TRBV15 with TRBJ1-6; 11 bases agree with TRBD1. The CDR3 runs to 18 residues. CDR1 and CDR2 from the germline V gene are LNHNV and YYDKDF (reference sequence). V dropped 1 base and J dropped 14; count of bases not matched to a gene: 16. CDR3 residues: CATSRGPPDRGPVRALHF. In nucleotides, the CDR3 is TGTGCCACCAGCAGAGGTCCTCCGGACAGGGGGCCCGTCCGGGCCCTCCACTTT.

This sequence joins TRBV2 and TRBJ2-1; tentatively, D is TRBD2 (5 bases). Trimming took 10 bases from V and 3 from J, leaving 19 bases between them. This CDR3 has 15 amino acids. CDR1 is SNHLY, CDR2 FYNNEI, per germline. CDR3 residues: CATVSVASGYNEQFF. In DNA, the CDR3 is TGTGCCACCGTTTCGGTCGCGAGCGGCTACAATGAGCAGTTCTTC. The full variable domain, its missing parts supplied by reference TRBV2 and TRBJ2-1, is EPEVTQTPSHQVTQMGQEVILRCVPISNHLYFYWYRQILGQKVEFLVSFYNNEISEKSEIFDDQFSVERPDGSNFTLKIRSTKLEDSAMYFCATVSVASGYNEQFFGPGTRLTVL.

The chain carries TRBV9 and TRBJ1-2, with 10 bases fitting TRBD1. V lost 3 bases and J lost 8; bases outside the gene matches: 7. The germline CDR1 and CDR2 sequences are SGDLS and YYNGEE. The CDR3 totals 14 residues. CDR3 coding DNA: TGTGCCAGCAGCGGACCTGGGACAGGGGTCGGCTACACCTTC. Encoded protein: CASSGPGTGVGYTF.

This clone has just a few counts. The V call is TRBV3-1 (or the pseudogene TRBV3-2), the J call TRBJ2-7; D possibly corresponds to TRBD2 (5 bases). Trimming pared 1 base from V and 0 bases from J, leaving 22 bases between. This CDR3 comprises 19 residues. The germline V gene encodes CDR1 LGHDT and CDR2 YNNKEL (reference sequence). The CDR3 reads CASSQASRSSSISSYEQYF. DNA of the CDR3: TGTGCCAGCAGCCAAGCAAGTCGTTCTAGCTCCATCAGCTCCTACGAGCAGTACTTC.

This chain joins TRBV15 and TRBJ2-1; 9 bases are a match to TRBD2. V dropped 0 bases and J dropped 1; count of bases not matched to a gene: 7. Germline CDR1 and CDR2: LNHNV and YYDKDF (reference sequence). CDR3 length: 18 residues. CDR3 region: CATSRDRASGMSYNEQFF. CDR3 bases: TGTGCCACCAGCAGAGATAGAGCTAGCGGGATGTCCTACAATGAGCAGTTCTTC.

This clone came up once. The chain recombines TRBV21-1 with TRBJ2-5; the table calls TRBD2, which could not be checked here. TRBV21-1 is a pseudogene segment. This CDR3 has 15 residues. The CDR3: CASSSRQESQETQYF. The CDR3 coding sequence is TGTGCCAGCAGTAGTCGTCAAGAAAGCCAAGAGACCCAGTACTTC.

The V call is TRBV19, the J call TRBJ2-5; 9 positions agree with TRBD1. CDR1 LNHDA and CDR2 SQIVND come from the germline V gene (reference sequence). CDR3 length equals 14 residues. V trimming: 10 bases; J trimming: 5 bases; junction bases outside the gene matches: 11. CDR3 nucleotides: TGTGCCACTCAAAACAGGGGGCGCGGGGAGACCCAGTACTTC. This sequence encodes CATQNRGRGETQYF.

This chain connects TRBV2 to TRBJ1-4; 8 positions match TRBD1. This CDR3 has 15 residues. With V trimmed by 5 bases and J by 7 bases, 9 bases remained unmatched. CDR1 and CDR2 from the germline V gene are SNHLY and FYNNEI. CDR3 coding DNA: TGTGCCAGCAGTCCCACAGGGGGAGTAGTTGAAAAACTGTTTTTT. This encodes CASSPTGGVVEKLFF.

The genes are TRBV5-1 and TRBJ2-3, with 11 bases that match TRBD2. The junction had 3 bases not matched to a gene; V was cut back by 4 bases and J by 2 bases. The CDR3 spans 15 residues. Germline V gives CDR1 SGHRS, CDR2 YFSETQ. This CDR3 is CASSQGLADTDTQYF. The DNA for the CDR3 is TGCGCCAGCAGCCAGGGACTAGCGGACACAGATACGCAGTATTTT.

The chain joins TRBV18 to TRBJ2-7, with 11 positions matching TRBD2. V trimming: 3 bases; J trimming: 0 bases; junction bases outside the gene matches: 4. The germline CDR1 and CDR2 sequences are KGHSH and LQKENI. This CDR3 is 16 amino acids long. The CDR3 reads CASSPRGLADSYEQYF. Written as DNA, the CDR3 is TGTGCCAGCTCACCGCGGGGACTAGCGGACTCCTACGAGCAGTACTTC. Full variable domain (missing parts from reference TRBV18 and TRBJ2-7): NAGVMQNPRHLVRRRGQEARLRCSPMKGHSHVYWYRQLPEEGLKFMVYLQKENIIDESGMPKERFSAEFPKEGPSILRIQQVVRGDSAAYFCASSPRGLADSYEQYFGPGTRLTVT.

The rearrangement joins TRBV30 to TRBJ1-4; D perhaps matches TRBD1 (5 bases). Trimming left V 2 bases short and J 7 bases short, with 17 bases between. This CDR3 is 15 amino acids long. CDR1 and CDR2 from the germline V gene are GTSNPN and SVGIG (reference sequence). The CDR3 region has the DNA TGTGCCTGGAGTTTAGGTTGGGGCAAAGGTGAAAAACTGTTTTTT. Its protein is CAWSLGWGKGEKLFF.

The chain couples TRBV12-3 or TRBV12-4 to TRBJ2-1, with TRBD1 matching over 8 bases. Losses at the gene ends were 8 bases for V and 6 bases for J; bases not matched to a gene: 3. The CDR3 runs to 12 residues. The CDR3 DNA is TGTGCCAGCCACAGGGGGTTCAATGAGCAGTTCTTC. This sequence encodes CASHRGFNEQFF.

J is TRBJ1-3 and V is TRBV6-5, with 8 nucleotides matching TRBD1. V lost 3 bases, J lost 2 bases, and 3 bases stayed unmatched. The germline V gene has CDR1 MNHEY and CDR2 SVGAGI. This CDR3 spans 15 amino acids. The CDR3 nucleotides read TGTGCCAGCAGTTATTGGACAGGGACTGGAAACACCATATATTTT. Its protein product is CASSYWTGTGNTIYF.

This clone was counted a few times. This chain joins TRBV3-1 (or the pseudogene TRBV3-2) and TRBJ1-5; D is unclear. The CDR3 loop spans 14 amino acids. The V gene lost 0 bases and the J gene lost 9 bases, with 12 bases spanning the gap. The germline gives CDR1 LGHDT, CDR2 YNNKEL (reference sequence). Written as DNA, the CDR3 is TGTGCCAGCAGCCAAGATTCGGGGTTGGGGCCCCAGCATTTT. Protein sequence: CASSQDSGLGPQHF.

The chain combines TRBV12-3 or TRBV12-4 with TRBJ1-4; D is perhaps TRBD1 (5 bases). Trimming left V 7 bases short and J 4 bases short, with 10 bases between. This CDR3 has 13 residues. The CDR3 DNA follows: TGTGCCAGCAAGGACATGATTAATGAAAAACTGTTTTTT. Protein sequence: CASKDMINEKLFF.

The V and J genes are TRBV6-1 and TRBJ2-7; no clear D gene. Germline V gene sequence: CDR1 MNHNS, CDR2 SASEGT. The CDR3 spans 14 residues. The V end was cut by 3 bases, the J end by 0 bases, with 9 bases between. Here the CDR3 reads CASSDGGSSYEQYF. Here the CDR3 DNA reads TGTGCCAGCAGTGACGGCGGATCCTCCTACGAGCAGTACTTC.

The rearrangement joins TRBV20-1 to TRBJ1-1; no definite D call. Germline assignment: CDR1 DFQATT and CDR2 SNEGSKA (reference sequence). This CDR3 region has 8 residues. Trimming shortened V by 3 bases and J by 10 bases, and 3 bases separated the two germline ends. CDR3 protein: CSASSAFF. In DNA, the CDR3 is TGCAGTGCTAGCTCAGCTTTCTTT.

This sequence joins TRBV5-8 and TRBJ1-1, with a weak D call TRBD1 (5 bases). The CDR3 has 15 residues. Trimming removed 0 bases at V and 7 bases at J, with 16 bases between. Germline-derived CDR1 and CDR2 are SGHTS and YDEGEE. CDR3 in amino acids: CASSLAGWAGNEAFF. As DNA, the CDR3 is TGTGCCAGCAGCTTGGCCGGGTGGGCAGGGAATGAAGCTTTCTTT.

The rearrangement links TRBV30 to TRBJ1-2, with 11 bases identical to TRBD1. V dropped 3 bases and J dropped 6; count of bases not matched to a gene: 9. The CDR3 sequence is 15 residues long. CDR1 and CDR2 (germline): GTSNPN, SVGIG (reference sequence). CDR3 residues: CAWRVAWTGGDGYTF. CDR3 nucleotides: TGTGCCTGGAGGGTGGCCTGGACAGGGGGCGATGGCTACACCTTC.

The rearrangement joins TRBV27 to TRBJ2-5; 7 nucleotides match TRBD2. CDR3 size: 16 residues. Germline trimming cut 4 bases from V and 3 bases from J; bases unmatched to any gene: 11. Germline V gene lookup returns CDR1 MNHEY and CDR2 SMNVEV (reference sequence). The CDR3 here is CASSSPASGAKETQYF. The CDR3 coding sequence is TGTGCCAGCAGTTCCCCGGCTAGCGGAGCGAAAGAGACCCAGTACTTC.

V gene TRBV11-2 combines with J gene TRBJ2-3, with TRBD1 matching over 8 bases. Per germline, CDR1 SGHAT and CDR2 FQNNGV. The trim removed 6 bases at V and 5 bases at J, leaving 13 bases unmatched. This CDR3 is 16 amino acids long. CDR3 sequence reads: CASRQTGQERGDTQYF. CDR3 sequence (DNA): TGTGCCAGCAGGCAAACGGGACAGGAGAGGGGAGATACGCAGTATTTT.

The V call is TRBV12-3 or TRBV12-4, the J call TRBJ1-5; no definite D call. This CDR3 is 13 amino acids long. V was trimmed by 5 bases and J by 14 bases, leaving 19 bases between them. CDR3 sequence: CASSQGALPVKHF. CDR3 DNA: TGTGCCAGCAGTCAAGGAGCGCTCCCCGTGAAGCATTTT.

This clone was seen a few times. J is TRBJ1-6 and V is TRBV7-9; 12 positions agree with TRBD1. With V trimmed by 5 bases and J by 8 bases, 4 bases remained unmatched. CDR3 length: 15 amino acids. Germline CDR1 is SEHNR and CDR2 is FQNEAQ (reference sequence). The CDR3 coding sequence is TGTGCCAGCAGCCCAGGGACAGGGGGCCATTCACCCCTCCACTTT. Amino acid sequence: CASSPGTGGHSPLHF.